One TCR beta chain is described in this entry. The antigen is undetermined. Broader study findings: Tumor memory CD4+ T cell TCR gene usage clustered with blood and lymph node memory CD4+ cells and lymph node naive CD4+ cells.

CD4+CD45RO+CD25- cells were isolated as memory CD4+ T cells. Semi-nested PCR with Nested Universal Primer A followed constant-region reverse priming of full-length variable regions. MiXCR, run by TCRdb on the 5' RACE reads, gives a single entry per CDR3 protein. Of around 9,100 distinct CDR3 sequences in the sample, about three fifths were seen once. The CDR3 is 13 amino acids. Germline V lookup: CDR1 SGHTA, CDR2 FQGTGA. With 6 bases removed from V and 1 base from J, the gap between germline ends came to 9 bases. The chain couples TRBV7-3 to TRBJ1-1; no definite D call. Sequenced: tumor-infiltrating memory CD4+ T cells sorted from the breast tumor. Subset specified: memory CD4+ T cells, CD4+CD45RO+CD25-. The source of this sequence is a female donor with breast cancer. The CDR3: CASSFNGNTEAFF. The CDR3 DNA is TGTGCCAGCAGTTTTAATGGGAACACTGAAGCTTTCTTT.